Presented here are 21 T cell receptor beta chains from one specimen sequenced in a study of vaccination effects on CD4 cells after COVID-19. No cognate antigen is known for these TCRs. Measured with immunoSEQ multiplex PCR; TCRdb has only the in-frame clones, and not every one. The profile shows 25,000 to 35,000 clones, over 70% of them singletons. Under the ViraFEST assay, PBMC were stimulated with viral peptide pools so that antigen-specific CD4+ T cells expanded. Sequencing was performed afterwards. With nine to eleven days of culture completed, CD4+ T cells were isolated. The cohort was immunized with two doses of either the BNT162b2 or mRNA-1273 vaccine. The specimen comprised CD4+ T cells from PBMCs cultured with HCoV-229E spike peptides, sampled after COVID-19 vaccination. The receptors stem from a human donor who received a COVID-19 vaccine.

V usage is TRBV12-3 or TRBV12-4 and J usage is TRBJ2-5; unclear D gene. The CDR3 contains 13 residues. Trimming removed 5 bases at V and 2 bases at J, with 9 bases between. CDR3 amino acids: CASSGTGQETQYF. The CDR3 DNA follows: TGTGCCAGCAGTGGCACTGGTCAAGAGACCCAGTACTTC.

The chain recombines TRBV6-5 with TRBJ1-2; 11 nucleotides agree with TRBD1. Germline V CDR1 and CDR2: MNHEY, SVGAGI. The ends lost 6 bases at V and 8 bases at J; junction bases unmatched: 5. CDR3 length: 13 residues. This CDR3 is CASRDRGRRGYTF. CDR3 sequence (DNA): TGTGCCAGCAGGGACAGGGGGCGAAGGGGCTACACCTTC.

In DNA, the CDR3 is TGTGCCAGCAGTGAGGGTCAGGGGACCCCCCGGGGTGAGCAGTTCTTC. Amino acid sequence: CASSEGQGTPRGEQFF. This sequence joins TRBV6-4 and TRBJ2-1; D perhaps matches TRBD1 (6 bases). Trimming shortened V by 3 bases and J by 9 bases, and 21 bases separated the two germline ends. CDR1 is MRHNA and CDR2 is SNTAGT in the germline V gene. The CDR3 is 16 amino acids.

The chain carries TRBV7-9 and TRBJ1-1; D remains unclear. Germline V gene data show CDR1 as SEHNR and CDR2 as FQNEAQ (reference sequence). There are 12 residues in the CDR3. V shed 5 bases and J shed 4 bases, with 8 bases lying between them. The CDR3 nucleotides are TGTGCCAGCAGCCCCCGGGGCACTGAAGCTTTCTTT. Protein product: CASSPRGTEAFF.

This chain joins TRBV6-2 or TRBV6-3 and TRBJ1-1, with unresolved D. The germline V gene encodes CDR1 MNHEY and CDR2 SVGEGT. This CDR3 contains 13 residues. The V and J ends lost 4 bases and 3 bases respectively, with 9 bases between them. CDR3 sequence: CASSWSAYTEAFF. The CDR3 region has the DNA TGTGCCAGCAGTTGGTCAGCCTACACTGAAGCTTTCTTT.

Only one count was recorded for this clone. The chain couples TRBV6-4 to TRBJ1-4, with a possible D match to TRBD1 (6 bases). V was clipped by 3 bases and J by 7 bases, with 9 bases between them. Germline V lookup: CDR1 MRHNA, CDR2 SNTAGT. The CDR3 is 13 residues long. In DNA form, the CDR3 reads TGTGCCAGCAGTGAACAGGGTAGTGAAAAACTGTTTTTT. It yields the protein CASSEQGSEKLFF.

The V call is TRBV6-5, the J call TRBJ1-2; a weak D match, TRBD1 (6 bases). Germline lookup yields CDR1 MNHEY and CDR2 SVGAGI. V was trimmed by 1 base and J by 3 bases, leaving 9 bases between them. This CDR3 is built from 14 residues. The CDR3 nucleotides are TGTGCCAGCAGTTACTTGACAGGATACTATGGCTACACCTTC. It encodes CASSYLTGYYGYTF.

This sequence joins TRBV18 and TRBJ1-3, with 8 bases aligning to TRBD1. Germline V gives CDR1 KGHSH, CDR2 LQKENI. Trimming removed 6 bases from V and 0 bases from J; junction bases left unmatched: 4. The CDR3 contains 15 residues. The CDR3 bases are TGTGCCAGCTCCCCCGGGACAGGCTCTGGAAACACCATATATTTT. As protein: CASSPGTGSGNTIYF.

This chain joins TRBV3-1 (or the pseudogene TRBV3-2) and TRBJ2-7; D may be TRBD2 (6 bases). Trimming took off 3 bases at V and 7 bases at J, with 22 bases between the two ends. The CDR3 spans 16 residues. In germline, CDR1 is LGHDT, CDR2 YNNKEL (reference sequence). CDR3 in DNA: TGTGCCAGCAGCCACCTTTTTACTTCCAGGGCGGGGGAGCAGTACTTC. Encoded protein: CASSHLFTSRAGEQYF.

The CDR3 DNA follows: TGTGCCAGCAGCTTGTCCCAGGGCGTCTCTGGAAACACCATATATTTT. Its protein product is CASSLSQGVSGNTIYF. The rearrangement uses TRBV5-5 and TRBJ1-3; D possibly corresponds to TRBD1 (5 bases). This CDR3 spans 16 amino acids. Germline CDR1 and CDR2: SGHKS and YYEKEE (reference sequence). V shed 1 base and J shed 0 bases, with 11 bases lying between them.

The chain employs TRBV3-1 (or the pseudogene TRBV3-2) and TRBJ1-4, with D perhaps matching TRBD1 (5 bases). Trimming took off 4 bases at V and 8 bases at J, with 20 bases between the two ends. From germline, CDR1 is LGHDT and CDR2 YNNKEL (reference sequence). The CDR3 contains 16 residues. The CDR3 DNA follows: TGTGCCAGCAGCCCGAGCCCCGGGCAGGGTAACGAAAAACTGTTTTTT. Its protein product is CASSPSPGQGNEKLFF.

The chain carries TRBV3-1 (or the pseudogene TRBV3-2) and TRBJ1-5; 8 bases line up with TRBD1. There are 14 residues in the CDR3. The junction had 4 bases not matched to a gene; V was cut back by 3 bases and J by 6 bases. Germline V gives CDR1 LGHDT, CDR2 YNNKEL (reference sequence). The chain's CDR3 is CASSQRTGIQPQHF. The CDR3 region has the DNA TGTGCCAGCAGCCAGAGGACAGGGATTCAGCCCCAGCATTTT.

By its share, this clone is large. The chain links TRBV18 to TRBJ2-3; D is uncertain. Germline lookup yields CDR1 KGHSH and CDR2 LQKENI. The CDR3 has 15 residues. Between the trimmed V and J ends, which lost 3 bases and 0 bases, there was a span of 10 bases. As DNA, the CDR3 is TGTGCCAGCTCACCTGTTCTTGAGAGCACAGATACGCAGTATTTT. Its protein product is CASSPVLESTDTQYF.

The J gene is TRBJ2-6, the V gene TRBV19; unclear D gene. This CDR3 is built from 14 residues. V gave up 5 bases and J gave up 0 bases, with 5 bases separating them. CDR1 is LNHDA and CDR2 is SQIVND in the germline V gene (reference sequence). CDR3 nucleotides: TGTGCCAGTAGTGACCCCTCTGGGGCCAACGTCCTGACTTTC. Residues: CASSDPSGANVLTF.

The rearrangement joins TRBV11-3 to TRBJ2-5; D call uncertain. Trimming removed 1 base at V and 4 bases at J, with 7 bases between. The CDR3 spans 13 residues. CDR1 and CDR2 (germline): SGHNT, YENEEA. CDR3 amino acids: CASSLAAGETQYF. In nucleotides, the CDR3 is TGTGCCAGCAGCTTAGCGGCCGGAGAGACCCAGTACTTC.

The V and J genes are TRBV3-1 (or the pseudogene TRBV3-2) and TRBJ2-3; 9 bases are a match to TRBD1. From germline, CDR1 is LGHDT and CDR2 YNNKEL (reference sequence). The CDR3 totals 12 residues. The V segment lost 4 bases and the J segment 13 bases; nucleotides outside the gene matches: 6. The DNA for the CDR3 is TGTGCCAGCAGCCTGTTGGGACAGGGAGAGTATTTT. Translating it yields CASSLLGQGEYF.

This clone was seen a single time. V and J are TRBV15 and TRBJ2-1; 7 bases align to TRBD1. The J segment lost 5 bases and the V segment lost 8 bases, leaving 18 bases of the junction unmatched. There are 17 residues in the CDR3. In germline, CDR1 is LNHNV, CDR2 YYDKDF (reference sequence). The CDR3 is CATQGVSSQMINNEQFF. In nucleotides, the CDR3 is TGTGCCACCCAGGGGGTTTCCTCGCAGATGATCAACAATGAGCAGTTCTTC.

The V and J genes are TRBV7-2 and TRBJ2-2; no clear D. The CDR3 is 13 amino acids. Germline CDR1 and CDR2: SGHTA and FQGNSA. Trimming left V 3 bases short and J 8 bases short, with 10 bases between. CDR3 amino acids: CASSFFARGELFF. CDR3 sequence (DNA): TGTGCCAGCAGCTTTTTTGCGAGGGGGGAGCTGTTTTTT.

The V call is TRBV18, the J call TRBJ2-5, with no clear D. This CDR3 has 14 amino acids. The V gene's germline CDR1 is KGHSH and CDR2 LQKENI. Trimming left V 3 bases short and J 1 base short, with 9 bases between. CDR3 protein: CASSPLGSQETQYF. The CDR3, as DNA: TGTGCCAGCTCACCTCTCGGCTCCCAAGAGACCCAGTACTTC.

The chain combines TRBV6-4 with TRBJ2-3; 9 nucleotides align to TRBD2. The CDR3 has 15 amino acids. Germline V gene lookup returns CDR1 MRHNA and CDR2 SNTAGT. J was trimmed by 6 bases and V by 6 bases; bases with no gene match: 10. CDR3 bases: TGTGCCAGCAGACACTCCGGCGGGGGGGCCGATACGCAGTATTTT. Its translation is CASRHSGGGADTQYF.

CDR3 in amino acids: CAWSGTNSNQPQHF. The CDR3 DNA reads TGTGCCTGGAGCGGGACAAATAGCAATCAGCCCCAGCATTTT. The chain links TRBV30 to TRBJ1-5; tentative D call: TRBD1 (6 bases). Trimming took 3 bases from V and 0 from J, leaving 9 bases between them. This CDR3 is built from 14 residues. Germline V gene sequence: CDR1 GTSNPN, CDR2 SVGIG (reference sequence).